The T cell receptor (beta chain) described here comes from a study of blood T cell repertoires in COVID-19. About the research overall: Acute and convalescent COVID-19 samples came from the United States, Italy and Spain. The cDNA or gDNA used as material had been derived from T cells, B-cell-depleted T cells, or PBMCs.

The ends lost 4 bases at V and 1 base at J; junction bases unmatched: 9. This CDR3 region has 18 residues. Germline CDR1 and CDR2: SGHVS and FQNEAQ. Profiled with immunoSEQ multiplex PCR; TCRdb holds only in-frame clones, not every one. The data show around 300,000 clones, with 86% seen just once and 2.6% held by the top ten. The study counted Cohort 3 donors as recovered given two negative PCRs, clearance, or symptom resolution. The rearrangement joins TRBV7-8 to TRBJ2-2; 10 bases fit TRBD2. Input material: PBMCs or T cells enriched from blood (not recorded which). The sequence was obtained from a woman in her late teens or twenties who had recovered from COVID-19. The CDR3: CASSSPGRLAGNTGELFF. In DNA, the CDR3 is TGTGCCAGCAGCTCGCCAGGGAGACTAGCGGGGAACACCGGGGAGCTGTTTTTT.